What follows is one T cell receptor beta chain and its context. The antigen remains undetermined. The data were taken from a study of CD8 T cells in ankylosing spondylitis. Germline assignment: CDR1 SGDLS and CDR2 YYNGEE. This CDR3 is built from 16 residues. V was pared by 2 bases and J by 1 base, with 15 bases between. TCRdb reprocessed the 5' RACE reads via MiXCR and lists one record per CDR3 protein. Of some 25,000 distinct CDR3 sequences listed, just over 2.5% are singletons. The study, taken as a whole, reports: Characteristic, it appeared, of ankylosing spondylitis blood was a TCR beta motif of about eight highly homologous variants. Disease-linked clones were reportedly significantly enriched in matched ankylosing spondylitis synovial fluid.

This rearrangement joins TRBV9 to TRBJ2-5; D uncertain. The sequence was obtained from a female donor with ankylosing spondylitis or in good health (not recorded which). Sequencing used blood, either unsorted or a sorted T cell fraction (not recorded which). The CDR3 nucleotides are TGTGCCAGCAGCGTGGGTCAACTGAAGACCCAAGAGACCCAGTACTTC. This encodes CASSVGQLKTQETQYF.